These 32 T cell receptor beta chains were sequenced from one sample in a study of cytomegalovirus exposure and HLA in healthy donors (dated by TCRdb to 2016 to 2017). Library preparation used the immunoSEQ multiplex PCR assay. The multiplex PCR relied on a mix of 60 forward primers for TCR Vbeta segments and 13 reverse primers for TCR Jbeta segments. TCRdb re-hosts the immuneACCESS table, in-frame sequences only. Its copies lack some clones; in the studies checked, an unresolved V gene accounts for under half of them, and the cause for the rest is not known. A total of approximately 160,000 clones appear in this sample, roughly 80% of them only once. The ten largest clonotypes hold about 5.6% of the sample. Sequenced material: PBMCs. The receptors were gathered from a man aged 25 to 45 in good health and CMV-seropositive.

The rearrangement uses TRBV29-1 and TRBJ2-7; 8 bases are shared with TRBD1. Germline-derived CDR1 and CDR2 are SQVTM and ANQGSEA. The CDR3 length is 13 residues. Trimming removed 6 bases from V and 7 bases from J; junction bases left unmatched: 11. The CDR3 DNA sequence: TGCAGCGTACGCCCGGGACAGGTGGGAGAGCAGTACTTC. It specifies CSVRPGQVGEQYF.

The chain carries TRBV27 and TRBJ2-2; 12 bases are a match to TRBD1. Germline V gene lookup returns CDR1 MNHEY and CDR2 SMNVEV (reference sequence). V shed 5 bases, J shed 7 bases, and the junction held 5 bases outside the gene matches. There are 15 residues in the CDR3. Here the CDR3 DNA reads TGTGCCAGCAGTACGGGACAGGGGGCAATCGGGGAGCTGTTTTTT. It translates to CASSTGQGAIGELFF.

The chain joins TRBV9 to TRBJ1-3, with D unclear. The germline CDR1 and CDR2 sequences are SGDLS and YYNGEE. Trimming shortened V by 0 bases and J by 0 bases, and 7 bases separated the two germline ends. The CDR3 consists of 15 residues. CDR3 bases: TGTGCCAGCAGCGTAGGGCGGGGCTCTGGAAACACCATATATTTT. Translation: CASSVGRGSGNTIYF.

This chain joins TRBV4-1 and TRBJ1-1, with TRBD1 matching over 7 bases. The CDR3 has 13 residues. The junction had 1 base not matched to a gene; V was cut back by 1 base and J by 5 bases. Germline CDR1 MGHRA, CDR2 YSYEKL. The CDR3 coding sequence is TGCGCCAGCAGCCAAGTACAGGGGACTGAAGCTTTCTTT. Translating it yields CASSQVQGTEAFF.

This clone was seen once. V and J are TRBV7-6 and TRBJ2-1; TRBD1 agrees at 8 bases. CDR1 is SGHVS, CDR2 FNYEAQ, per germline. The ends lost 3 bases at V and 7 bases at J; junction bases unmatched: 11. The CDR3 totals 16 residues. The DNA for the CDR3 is TGTGCCAGCAGCTTGTATTACCGGACAGGGTCTAATGAGCAGTTCTTC. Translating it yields CASSLYYRTGSNEQFF. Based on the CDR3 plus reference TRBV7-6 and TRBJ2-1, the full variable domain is GAGVSQSPRYKVTKRGQDVALRCDPISGHVSLYWYRQALGQGPEFLTYFNYEAQQDKSGLPNDRFSAERPEGSISTLTIQRTEQRDSAMYRCASSLYYRTGSNEQFFGPGTRLTVL.

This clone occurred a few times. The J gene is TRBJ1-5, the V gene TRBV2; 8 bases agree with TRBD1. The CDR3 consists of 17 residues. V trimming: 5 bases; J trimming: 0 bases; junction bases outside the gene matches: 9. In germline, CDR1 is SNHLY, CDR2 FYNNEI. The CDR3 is CASSLKGQAYSNQPQHF. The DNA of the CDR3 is TGTGCCAGCAGTCTCAAGGGACAGGCCTATAGCAATCAGCCCCAGCATTTT.

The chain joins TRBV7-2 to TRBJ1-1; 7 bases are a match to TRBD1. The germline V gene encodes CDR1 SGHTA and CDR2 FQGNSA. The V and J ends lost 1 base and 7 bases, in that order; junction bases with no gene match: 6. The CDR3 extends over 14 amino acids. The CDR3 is CASSLGTGAVEAFF. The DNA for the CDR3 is TGTGCCAGCAGCTTAGGTACAGGGGCTGTTGAAGCTTTCTTT.

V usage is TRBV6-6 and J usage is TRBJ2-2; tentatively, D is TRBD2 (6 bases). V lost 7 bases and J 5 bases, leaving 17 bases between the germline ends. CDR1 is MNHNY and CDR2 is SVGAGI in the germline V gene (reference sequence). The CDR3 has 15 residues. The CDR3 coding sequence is TGTGCCAGCAAGGGCGTAGCGGCGGGGACCGGGGAGCTGTTTTTT. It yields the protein CASKGVAAGTGELFF.

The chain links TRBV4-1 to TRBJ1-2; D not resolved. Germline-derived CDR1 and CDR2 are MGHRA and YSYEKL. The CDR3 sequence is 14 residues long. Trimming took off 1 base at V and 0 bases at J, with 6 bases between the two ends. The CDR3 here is CASSQVIANYGYTF. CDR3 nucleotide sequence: TGCGCCAGCAGCCAAGTAATAGCTAACTATGGCTACACCTTC.

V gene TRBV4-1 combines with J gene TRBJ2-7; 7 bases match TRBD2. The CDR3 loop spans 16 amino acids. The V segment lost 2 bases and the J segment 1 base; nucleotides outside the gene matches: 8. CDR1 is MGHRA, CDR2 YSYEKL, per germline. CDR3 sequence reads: CASSQLGTKGSYEQYF. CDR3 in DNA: TGCGCCAGCAGCCAACTAGGGACTAAAGGATCCTACGAGCAGTACTTC.

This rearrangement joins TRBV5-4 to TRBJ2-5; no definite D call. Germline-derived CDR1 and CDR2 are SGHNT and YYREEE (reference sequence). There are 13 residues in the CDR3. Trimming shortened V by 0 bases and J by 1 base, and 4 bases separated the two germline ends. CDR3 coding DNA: TGTGCCAGCAGCTTGGACAGCCAAGAGACCCAGTACTTC. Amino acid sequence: CASSLDSQETQYF.

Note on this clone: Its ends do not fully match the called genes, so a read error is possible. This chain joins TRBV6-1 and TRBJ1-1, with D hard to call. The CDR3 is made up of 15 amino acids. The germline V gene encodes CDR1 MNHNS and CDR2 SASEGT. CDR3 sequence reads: CASTRTVRANAEAFF. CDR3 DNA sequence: TGTGCCAGCACCAGGACCGTGCGGGCGAACGCTGAAGCTTTCTTT.

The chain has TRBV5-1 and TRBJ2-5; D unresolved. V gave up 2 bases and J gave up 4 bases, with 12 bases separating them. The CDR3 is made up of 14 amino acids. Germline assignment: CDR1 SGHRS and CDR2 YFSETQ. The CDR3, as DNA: TGCGCCAGCAGCTTCTCCCAGGTAGTAGAGACCCAGTACTTC. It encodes CASSFSQVVETQYF.

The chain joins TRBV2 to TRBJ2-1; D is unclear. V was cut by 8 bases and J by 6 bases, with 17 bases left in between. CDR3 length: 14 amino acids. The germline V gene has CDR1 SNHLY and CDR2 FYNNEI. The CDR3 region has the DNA TGTGCCAGCCTACGGCAGGTTCTCCTCAATGAGCAGTTCTTC. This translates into CASLRQVLLNEQFF.

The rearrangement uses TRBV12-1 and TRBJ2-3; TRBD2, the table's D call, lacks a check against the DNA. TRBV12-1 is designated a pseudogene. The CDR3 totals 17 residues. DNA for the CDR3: TGTGCCAGCAGCTTTCCGTCCGGGGGAGGGCCCGCAGATACGCAGTATTTT. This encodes CASSFPSGGGPADTQYF.

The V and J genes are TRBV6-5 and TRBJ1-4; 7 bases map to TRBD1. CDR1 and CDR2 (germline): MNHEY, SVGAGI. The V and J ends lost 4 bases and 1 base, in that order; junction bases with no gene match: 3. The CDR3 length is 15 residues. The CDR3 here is CASSSQGGTNEKLFF. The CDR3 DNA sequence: TGTGCCAGCAGTTCCCAGGGGGGAACTAATGAAAAACTGTTTTTT.

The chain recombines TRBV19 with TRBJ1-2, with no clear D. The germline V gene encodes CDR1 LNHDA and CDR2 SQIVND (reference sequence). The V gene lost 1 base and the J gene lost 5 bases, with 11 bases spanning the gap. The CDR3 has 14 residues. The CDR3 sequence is CASSIVAAPYGYTF. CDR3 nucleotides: TGTGCCAGTAGTATAGTCGCGGCCCCTTATGGCTACACCTTC.

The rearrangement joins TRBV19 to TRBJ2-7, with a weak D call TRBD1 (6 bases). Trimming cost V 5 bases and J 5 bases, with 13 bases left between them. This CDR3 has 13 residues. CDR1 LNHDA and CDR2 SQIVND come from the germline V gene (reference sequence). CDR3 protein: CASSQGHGDEQYF. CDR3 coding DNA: TGTGCCAGTAGTCAGGGACACGGCGACGAGCAGTACTTC. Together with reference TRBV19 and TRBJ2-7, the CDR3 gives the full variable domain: DGGITQSPKYLFRKEGQNVTLSCEQNLNHDAMYWYRQDPGQGLRLIYYSQIVNDFQKGDIAEGYSVSREKKESFPLTVTSAQKNPTAFYLCASSQGHGDEQYFGPGTRLTVT.

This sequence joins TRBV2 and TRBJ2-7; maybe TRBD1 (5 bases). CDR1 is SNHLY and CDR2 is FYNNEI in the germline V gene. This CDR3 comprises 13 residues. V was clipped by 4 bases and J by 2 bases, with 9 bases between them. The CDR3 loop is CASSVAQAYEQYF. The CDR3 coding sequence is TGTGCCAGCAGTGTAGCACAGGCCTACGAGCAGTACTTC.

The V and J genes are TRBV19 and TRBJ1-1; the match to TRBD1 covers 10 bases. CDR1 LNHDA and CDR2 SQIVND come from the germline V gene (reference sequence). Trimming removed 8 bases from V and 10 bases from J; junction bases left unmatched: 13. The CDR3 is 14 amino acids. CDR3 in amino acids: CASAYRQGAMGAFF. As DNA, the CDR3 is TGTGCCAGTGCCTATCGACAGGGGGCAATGGGAGCTTTCTTT.

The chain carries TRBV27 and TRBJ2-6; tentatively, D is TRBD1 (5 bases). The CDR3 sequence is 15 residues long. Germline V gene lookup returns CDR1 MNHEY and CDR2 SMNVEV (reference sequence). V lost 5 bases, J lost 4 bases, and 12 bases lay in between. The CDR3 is CASSPWGPGANVLTF. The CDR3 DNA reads TGTGCCAGCAGTCCGTGGGGCCCGGGGGCCAACGTCCTGACTTTC.

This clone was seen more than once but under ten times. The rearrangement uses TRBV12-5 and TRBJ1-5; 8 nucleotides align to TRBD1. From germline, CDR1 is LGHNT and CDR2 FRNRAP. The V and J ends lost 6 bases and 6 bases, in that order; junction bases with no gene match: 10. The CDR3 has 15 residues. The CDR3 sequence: CASGLDREEGQPQHF. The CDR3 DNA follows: TGTGCTAGTGGGCTGGACAGGGAAGAAGGTCAGCCCCAGCATTTT. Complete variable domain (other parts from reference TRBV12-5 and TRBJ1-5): DARVTQTPRHKVTEMGQEVTMRCQPILGHNTVFWYRQTMMQGLELLAYFRNRAPLDDSGMPKDRFSAEMPDATLATLKIQPSEPRDSAVYFCASGLDREEGQPQHFGDGTRLSIL.

CDR3 loop: CASRSGGAPTGELFF. The CDR3 DNA is TGTGCCAGTAGAAGCGGGGGGGCCCCCACCGGGGAGCTGTTTTTT. The chain employs TRBV19 and TRBJ2-2; TRBD2 agrees at 10 bases. The CDR3 totals 15 residues. Losses at the gene ends were 6 bases for V and 4 bases for J; bases not matched to a gene: 5. Germline V CDR1 and CDR2: LNHDA, SQIVND (reference sequence).

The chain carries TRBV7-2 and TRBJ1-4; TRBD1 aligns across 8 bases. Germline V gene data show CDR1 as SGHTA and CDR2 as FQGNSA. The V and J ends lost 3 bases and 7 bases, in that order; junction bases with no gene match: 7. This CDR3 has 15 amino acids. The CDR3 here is CASSFLTGGGEKLFF. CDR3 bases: TGTGCCAGCAGCTTTCTAACAGGGGGAGGTGAAAAACTGTTTTTT.

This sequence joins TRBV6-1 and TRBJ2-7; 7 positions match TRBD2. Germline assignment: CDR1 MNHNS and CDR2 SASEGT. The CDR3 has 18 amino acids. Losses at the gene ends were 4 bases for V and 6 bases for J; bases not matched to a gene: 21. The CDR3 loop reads CASSAALVGMGGISEQYF. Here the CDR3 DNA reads TGTGCCAGCAGTGCGGCACTGGTCGGGATGGGGGGGATCAGCGAGCAGTACTTC.

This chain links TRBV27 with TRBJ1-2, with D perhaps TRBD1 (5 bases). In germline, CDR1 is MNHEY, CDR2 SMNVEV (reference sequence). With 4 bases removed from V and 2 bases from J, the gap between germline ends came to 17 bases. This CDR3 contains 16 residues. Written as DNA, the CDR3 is TGTGCCAGCAGTTCTACCCCCGGGGGGACGAACTATGGCTACACCTTC. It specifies CASSSTPGGTNYGYTF.

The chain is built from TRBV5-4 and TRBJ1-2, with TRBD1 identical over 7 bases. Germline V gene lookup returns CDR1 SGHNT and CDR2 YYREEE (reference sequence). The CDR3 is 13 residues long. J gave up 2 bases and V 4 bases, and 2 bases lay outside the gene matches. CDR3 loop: CASSRGQNYGYTF. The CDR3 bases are TGTGCCAGCAGCCGGGGACAGAACTATGGCTACACCTTC.

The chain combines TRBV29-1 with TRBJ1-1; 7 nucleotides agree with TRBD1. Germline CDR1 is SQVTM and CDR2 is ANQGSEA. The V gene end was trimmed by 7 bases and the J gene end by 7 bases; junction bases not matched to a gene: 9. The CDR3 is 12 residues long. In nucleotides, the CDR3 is TGCAGCGCCCTGGGACAGTCAATTGAAGCTTTCTTT. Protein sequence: CSALGQSIEAFF.

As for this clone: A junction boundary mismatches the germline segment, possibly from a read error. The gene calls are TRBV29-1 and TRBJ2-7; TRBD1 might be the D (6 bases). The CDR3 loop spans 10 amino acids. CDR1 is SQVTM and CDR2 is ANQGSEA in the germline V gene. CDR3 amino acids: CSAIGGEQCF. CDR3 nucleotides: TGCAGCGCCATTGGGGGCGAGCAGTGCTTC.

The CDR3 sequence: CASSQSRDRETQYF. The CDR3 DNA sequence: TGCGCCAGCAGTCAATCCCGGGACAGAGAGACCCAGTACTTC. The chain carries TRBV23-1 and TRBJ2-5, with 7 bases lining up with TRBD1. TRBV23-1 is an ORF; its function is uncertain. V was clipped by 0 bases and J by 4 bases; unmatched bases: 2. The CDR3 spans 14 residues.

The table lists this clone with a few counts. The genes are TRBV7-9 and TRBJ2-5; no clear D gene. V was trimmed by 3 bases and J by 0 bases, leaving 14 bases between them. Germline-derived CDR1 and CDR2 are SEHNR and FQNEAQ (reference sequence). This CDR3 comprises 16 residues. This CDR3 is CASSFTSRSYQETQYF. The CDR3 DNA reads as TGTGCCAGCAGCTTTACCTCGCGATCGTACCAAGAGACCCAGTACTTC.

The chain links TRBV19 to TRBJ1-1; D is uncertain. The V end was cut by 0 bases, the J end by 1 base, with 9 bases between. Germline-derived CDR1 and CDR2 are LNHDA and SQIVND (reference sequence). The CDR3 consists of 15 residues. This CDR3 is CASSIEAFSNTEAFF. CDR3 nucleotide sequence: TGTGCCAGTAGTATAGAGGCATTCTCGAACACTGAAGCTTTCTTT.